The subject of this entry is one TCR beta chain. PCR primers comprised 60 Vbeta and 13 Jbeta primers. Data came from immunoSEQ multiplex PCR; TCRdb stores just in-frame clones and leaves some out. The repertoire holds some 100,000 clones, with roughly 63% as singletons. The data were obtained in a study of cytomegalovirus exposure and HLA in healthy donors. Study summary: The 120 million or so unique TCR beta sequences, from roughly 170 million T cells, were found by an earlier analysis.

V lost 3 bases, J lost 2 bases, and 9 bases lay in between. Per the germline V gene, CDR1 is SEHNR and CDR2 is FQNEAQ (reference sequence). CDR3 size: 14 residues. This chain joins TRBV7-9 and TRBJ2-3; D call uncertain. What was sequenced was PBMCs. The clonotype was recovered from a woman in her 70s in good health and CMV-seropositive. CDR3 protein: CASSFVGATDTQYF. The CDR3 DNA reads TGTGCCAGCAGCTTTGTCGGTGCCACAGATACGCAGTATTTT.